This is a list of T cell receptor beta chains from one sample in a study of blood T cells in healthy people across ages. Each CDR3 protein is one row after TCRdb ran MiXCR on the 5' RACE reads. The top ten hold 0.65% to 0.75% of the sample, which has under 1,100,000 distinct CDR3 sequences, 20% to 25% seen once. These data were also reused for a study on T cells of mothers and their children.

Material for sequencing was blood. The receptors here all came from a girl aged 2 to 10 in good health. Both conserved end residues are trimmed from each CDR3. The order of the fields is J gene, V gene, clone size, CDR3 protein. Clone size is stated in some rows and not others, as once, few, many or a class when expanded.

>TRBJ1-2|TRBV6-1|-
ASSDVYGYT
>TRBJ1-6|TRBV27|-
ASSPQTGSTLGSPLH
>TRBJ2-2|TRBV29-1|-
SVVGGQVVELF
>TRBJ2-3|TRBV6-5|few
ASSSGTGRVTQY
>TRBJ2-7|TRBV4-1|-
ASSQEIRARSYEQY
>TRBJ1-5|TRBV4-3|many
ASSQAGNQPQH
>TRBJ2-3|TRBV27|few
ASSTDSSARGTFWGDTQY
>TRBJ1-1|TRBV3-1|-
ASSHGDRTAF
>TRBJ1-3|TRBV9|few
ASSVEGSLSGNTIY
>TRBJ1-5|TRBV4-3|-
ASSQTIRGDQPQH
>TRBJ2-5|TRBV4-2|-
ASSQEYETSGIETQY
>TRBJ1-1|TRBV7-6|-
ASSRDADRATNTEAF
>TRBJ1-1|TRBV7-2|few
ASSPQGGPATEAF
>TRBJ2-1|TRBV14|-
ASSQYPAGRIYNEQF
>TRBJ2-5|TRBV7-8|many
ASSGIPSGRTQY
>TRBJ1-2|TRBV6-5|-
ASSQPGNGYT
>-|TRBV20-1|-
SAEAGTSGSYEQY
>TRBJ2-2|TRBV12-3/TRBV12-4|-
ASEPEGGIAGELF
>TRBJ2-1|TRBV28|few
ASSGGLAGVNEQF
>TRBJ2-1|TRBV5-1|many
ASSLGAGGNNEQF
>-|TRBV15|-
ATSRDWGTGPTSYEQY
>-|TRBV5-1|-
ASSYDLDEQY
>TRBJ2-3|TRBV5-1|few
ASSWSTSGNLDTQY
>TRBJ1-2|TRBV6-1|-
ASTVRSQGYT
>TRBJ2-7|TRBV2|-
AGGQAGAYEQY
>TRBJ2-7|TRBV12-5|once
ASGPGLAPYEQY
>TRBJ2-5|TRBV5-6|-
ASSFDGERREGRETQY
>TRBJ2-3|TRBV6-1|-
ASRTGTGVFHTQY
>-|TRBV2|-
ASSELGTNEQF
>TRBJ2-7|TRBV7-9|-
ASSLVSEEQY
>TRBJ2-7|TRBV4-1|once
ASSQGVSGRLYEQY
>TRBJ2-7|TRBV28|few
ASSFPGNEIQY
>TRBJ2-4|TRBV29-1|-
SVGQTEGIQY
>TRBJ1-2|TRBV6-2/TRBV6-3|few
ASSYSIPGEGYT
>TRBJ2-1|TRBV7-6|-
ASSLGQDWTYNEQF
>TRBJ1-2|TRBV4-2|few
ASSQSTGLNGYT
>TRBJ1-2|TRBV4-1|few
AGSQHLTENYGYT
>TRBJ2-5|TRBV6-5|-
ASSYVRGGVGTQY
>TRBJ1-2|TRBV6-2/TRBV6-3|-
TSSLQGLDGYT
>TRBJ1-2|TRBV11-2|-
ASSSDSSYSYT
>TRBJ2-7|TRBV12-2|few
ASRPGTAKCYCEQY
>-|TRBV20-1|few
SAKGVTYEQY
>TRBJ1-4|TRBV11-2|-
ASSLFSNPTPNEKLF
>TRBJ2-1|TRBV12-5|once
ASGLKNEQF
>TRBJ1-4|TRBV7-9|-
ASSSGKGGGSEKLF
>TRBJ1-1|TRBV7-9|few
ASSFGEDTEAF
>TRBJ2-3|TRBV20-1|few
SARGGASGGAADTQY
>-|TRBV7-9|-
ASSGDRGSYEQY
>TRBJ1-3|TRBV9|few
ASSDRGVGGNTIY
>TRBJ1-2|TRBV25-1|-
ASSEPSYGLPGYT
>TRBJ2-4|TRBV11-1|few
ASRHLGQNIQY
>TRBJ2-4|TRBV12-3/TRBV12-4|-
ASSSSGKAKNIQY
>TRBJ2-3|TRBV7-3|few
ASSSQGGRLDTQY